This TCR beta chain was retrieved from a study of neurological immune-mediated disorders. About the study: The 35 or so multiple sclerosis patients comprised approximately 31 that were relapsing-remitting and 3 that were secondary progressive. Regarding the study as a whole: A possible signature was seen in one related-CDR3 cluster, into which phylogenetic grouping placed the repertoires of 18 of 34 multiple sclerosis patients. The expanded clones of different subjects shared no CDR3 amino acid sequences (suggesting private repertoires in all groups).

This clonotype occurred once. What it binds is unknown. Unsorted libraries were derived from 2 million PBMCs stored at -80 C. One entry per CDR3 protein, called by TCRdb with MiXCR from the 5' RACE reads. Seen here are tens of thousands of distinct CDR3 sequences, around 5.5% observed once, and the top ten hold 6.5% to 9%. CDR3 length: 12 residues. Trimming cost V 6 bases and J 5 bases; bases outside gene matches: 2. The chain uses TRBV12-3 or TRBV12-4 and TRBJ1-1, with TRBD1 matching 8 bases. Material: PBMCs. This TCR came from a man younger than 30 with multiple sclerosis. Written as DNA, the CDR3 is TGTGCCAGCAGCCGGACAGGGACTGAAGCTTTCTTT. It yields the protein CASSRTGTEAFF.